These 13 T cell receptor beta chains were all obtained from the same sample, sequenced in a study of T cells in Graves' hyperthyroidism and ophthalmopathy. Amplification of TCR beta CDR3 regions used RNA as the template. First-round RT-PCR with HTBI primers amplified the TCR CDR3 region. One entry per CDR3 protein results from TCRdb running MiXCR on the multiplex PCR reads. The sample records 95,000 to 110,000 distinct CDR3 sequences, 40% to 50% being singletons. Sequenced sample: blood. Receptors were obtained from a middle-aged man with Graves' hyperthyroidism.

V gene TRBV10-1 combines with J gene TRBJ2-2; 7 bases are shared with TRBD2. CDR3 size: 14 residues. Germline trimming cut 11 bases from V and 0 bases from J; bases unmatched to any gene: 6. Germline-derived CDR1 and CDR2 are WNHNN and SYGVQD (reference sequence). Here the CDR3 reads CAGLREANTGELFF. The CDR3 DNA reads as TGCGCCGGACTCCGGGAGGCGAACACCGGGGAGCTGTTTTTT.

This clonotype was seen at least ten times. V is TRBV5-8 and J is TRBJ2-1; 13 positions agree with TRBD2. The CDR3 covers 15 residues. The ends lost 4 bases at V and 7 bases at J; junction bases unmatched: 5. Germline V CDR1 and CDR2: SGHTS, YDEGEE. The CDR3 loop reads CASSAGTSGKNEQFF. The CDR3 DNA is TGTGCCAGCAGCGCCGGGACTAGCGGGAAGAATGAGCAGTTCTTC.

V and J are TRBV29-1 and TRBJ1-2; no definite D call. The CDR3 is made up of 12 amino acids. Germline V lookup: CDR1 SQVTM, CDR2 ANQGSEA. V lost 0 bases to trimming and J lost 2 bases, with 4 bases between them. The CDR3 is CSVEEGNYGYTF. CDR3 nucleotides: TGCAGCGTTGAAGAGGGGAACTATGGCTACACCTTC. Filled out from reference TRBV29-1 and TRBJ1-2, the complete variable domain reads SAVISQKPSRDICQRGTSLTIQCQVDSQVTMMFWYRQQPGQSLTLIATANQGSEATYESGFVIDKFPISRPNLTFSTLTVSNMSPEDSSIYLCSVEEGNYGYTFGSGTRLTVV.

There are many counts of this clonotype. The rearrangement joins TRBV5-1 to TRBJ1-1; TRBD1 is a possible D gene (6 bases). The CDR3 length is 16 residues. Germline values: CDR1 SGHRS, CDR2 YFSETQ. V dropped 0 bases and J dropped 0 bases, with 12 bases sitting between them. CDR3 DNA: TGCGCCAGCAGCTTGGGGCGGACAGCAATGAACACTGAAGCTTTCTTT. Its protein is CASSLGRTAMNTEAFF.

This clonotype was recorded at least ten times. This chain joins TRBV9 and TRBJ2-7, with 10 bases aligning to TRBD2. V lost 3 bases and J lost 2; bases outside the gene matches: 8. The germline V gene has CDR1 SGDLS and CDR2 YYNGEE. The CDR3 has 16 amino acids. CDR3 nucleotides: TGTGCCAGCAGCGAATTCATTACTAGCGGGACCTACGAGCAGTACTTC. Encoded protein: CASSEFITSGTYEQYF. Variable domain in full (rest from reference TRBV9 and TRBJ2-7): DSGVTQTPKHLITATGQRVTLRCSPRSGDLSVYWYQQSLDQGLQFLIQYYNGEERAKGNILERFSAQQFPDLHSELNLSSLELGDSALYFCASSEFITSGTYEQYFGPGTRLTVT.

This clonotype was picked up many times. The V call is TRBV7-9, the J call TRBJ1-4; 7 nucleotides match TRBD1. Per germline, CDR1 SEHNR and CDR2 FQNEAQ (reference sequence). With V trimmed by 8 bases and J by 8 bases, 8 bases remained unmatched. CDR3 length: 13 residues. The CDR3 reads CASEGALGEKLFF. CDR3 nucleotide sequence: TGTGCCAGCGAGGGGGCCCTGGGAGAAAAACTGTTTTTT.

The CDR3 DNA reads TGCAGTGCTAGAGTAGGGGCGGGGGGTAGGGAAGAACTGTTTTTT. This translates into CSARVGAGGREELFF. The chain has TRBV20-1 and TRBJ1-4, with TRBD1 as a possible D gene (5 bases). V was clipped by 1 base and J by 12 bases, with 21 bases between them. From germline, CDR1 is DFQATT and CDR2 SNEGSKA (reference sequence). CDR3 length: 15 amino acids.

DNA of the CDR3: TGTGCCAGCAGCCGGTTGGGGGGGGCGGCTGGCTACACCTTC. Its protein is CASSRLGGAAGYTF. The V call is TRBV5-6, the J call TRBJ1-2; D is possibly TRBD1 (6 bases). Germline V gene data show CDR1 as SGHDT and CDR2 as YYEEEE. V lost 4 bases, J lost 7 bases, and 17 bases lay in between. CDR3 length: 14 residues.

This clonotype is a singleton in its sample. The CDR3 sequence: CSASTGPTYSNQPQHF. In DNA form, the CDR3 reads TGCAGTGCTAGTACCGGGCCTACGTATAGCAATCAGCCCCAGCATTTT. This chain joins TRBV20-1 and TRBJ1-5; D gene unclear. The germline V gene has CDR1 DFQATT and CDR2 SNEGSKA (reference sequence). V was pared by 3 bases and J by 0 bases, with 15 bases between. This CDR3 comprises 16 residues.

This clonotype was seen only once. The junction and the germline gene differ at one end; a read error may be behind it. The chain combines TRBV5-1 with TRBJ2-2, with D possibly being TRBD1 (6 bases). This CDR3 is built from 15 residues. Germline-derived CDR1 and CDR2 are SGHRS and YFSETQ. The CDR3 DNA reads as TGCGCCAGCAGCTTGGCGGGCAGGGGTACCGGGGAGCTGTCTTGG. This translates into CASSLAGRGTGELSW. Supplemented by reference TRBV5-1 and TRBJ2-2, the full variable domain reads KAGVTQTPRYLIKTRGQQVTLSCSPISGHRSVSWYQQTPGQGLQFLFEYFSETQRNKGNFPGRFSGRQFSNSRSEMNVSTLELGDSALYLCASSLAGRGTGELSWGEGSRLTVL.

This clonotype showed up many times. The chain links TRBV20-1 to TRBJ2-7; 9 nucleotides line up with TRBD2. The CDR3 totals 15 residues. Germline V gives CDR1 DFQATT, CDR2 SNEGSKA (reference sequence). V gave up 0 bases and J gave up 5 bases; unmatched junction bases: 8. CDR3 sequence reads: CSARDMLAGIHEQYF. The CDR3 DNA is TGCAGTGCTAGAGATATGCTAGCGGGAATCCACGAGCAGTACTTC.

This clonotype was seen ten or more times. V and J are TRBV9 and TRBJ2-7; the D gene is possibly TRBD2 (5 bases). This CDR3 contains 13 residues. Germline CDR1 is SGDLS and CDR2 is YYNGEE. V was pared by 5 bases and J by 1 base, with 10 bases between. CDR3 sequence (DNA): TGTGCCAGCAGGCCCACTAGTTCCTACGAGCAGTACTTC. Encoded protein: CASRPTSSYEQYF.

This sequence joins TRBV7-6 and TRBJ2-2; unclear D gene. This CDR3 spans 13 amino acids. V was trimmed by 4 bases and J by 10 bases, leaving 13 bases between them. The germline gives CDR1 SGHVS, CDR2 FNYEAQ. As DNA, the CDR3 is TGTGCCAGCAGCTCCATCGGTTCCGAGGAGCTGTTTTTT. This codes for CASSSIGSEELFF.